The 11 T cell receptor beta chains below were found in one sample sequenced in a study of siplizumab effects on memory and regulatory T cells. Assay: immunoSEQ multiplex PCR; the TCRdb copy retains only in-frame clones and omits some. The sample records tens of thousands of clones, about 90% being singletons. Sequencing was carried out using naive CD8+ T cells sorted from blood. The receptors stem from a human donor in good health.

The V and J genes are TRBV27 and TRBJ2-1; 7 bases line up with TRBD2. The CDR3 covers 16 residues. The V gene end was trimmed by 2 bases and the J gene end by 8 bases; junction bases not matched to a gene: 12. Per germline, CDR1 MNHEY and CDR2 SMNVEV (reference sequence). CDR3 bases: TGTGCCAGCAGTTTAGGGATGGAGGGAGGGCCCGATGAGCAGTTCTTC. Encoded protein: CASSLGMEGGPDEQFF.

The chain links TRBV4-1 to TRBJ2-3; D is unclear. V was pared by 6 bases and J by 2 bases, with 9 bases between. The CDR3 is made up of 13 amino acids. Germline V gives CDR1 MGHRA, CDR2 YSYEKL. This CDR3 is CASRTSNTDTQYF. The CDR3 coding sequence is TGCGCCAGCAGGACTTCAAACACAGATACGCAGTATTTT.

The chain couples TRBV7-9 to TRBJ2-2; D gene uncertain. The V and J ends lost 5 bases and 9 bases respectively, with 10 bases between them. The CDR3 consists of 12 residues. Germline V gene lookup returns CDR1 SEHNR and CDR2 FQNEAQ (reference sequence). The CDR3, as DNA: TGTGCCAGCAGCCTCACCTTCAGGGAGCTGTTTTTT. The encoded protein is CASSLTFRELFF. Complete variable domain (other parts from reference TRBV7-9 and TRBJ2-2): DTGVSQNPRHKITKRGQNVTFRCDPISEHNRLYWYRQTLGQGPEFLTYFQNEAQLEKSRLLSDRFSAERPKGSFSTLEIQRTEQGDSAMYLCASSLTFRELFFGEGSRLTVL.

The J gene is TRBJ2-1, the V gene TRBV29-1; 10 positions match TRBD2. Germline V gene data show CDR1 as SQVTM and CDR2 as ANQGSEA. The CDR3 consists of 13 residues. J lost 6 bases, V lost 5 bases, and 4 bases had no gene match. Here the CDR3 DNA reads TGCAGCGTTCTTAGCGGGGGGCCCAATGAGCAGTTCTTC. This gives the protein CSVLSGGPNEQFF.

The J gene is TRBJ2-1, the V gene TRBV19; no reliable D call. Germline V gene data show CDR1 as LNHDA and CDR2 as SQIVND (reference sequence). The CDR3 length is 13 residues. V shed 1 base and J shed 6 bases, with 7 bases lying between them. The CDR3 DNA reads TGTGCCAGTAGTATAGCTCTCGGCAATGAGCAGTTCTTC. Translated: CASSIALGNEQFF.

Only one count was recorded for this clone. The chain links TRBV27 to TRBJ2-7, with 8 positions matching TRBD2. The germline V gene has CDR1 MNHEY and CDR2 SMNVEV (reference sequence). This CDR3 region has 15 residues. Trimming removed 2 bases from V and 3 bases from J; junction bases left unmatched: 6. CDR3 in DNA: TGTGCCAGCAGTTTACTCGGGGGGGCCTACTACGAGCAGTACTTC. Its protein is CASSLLGGAYYEQYF.

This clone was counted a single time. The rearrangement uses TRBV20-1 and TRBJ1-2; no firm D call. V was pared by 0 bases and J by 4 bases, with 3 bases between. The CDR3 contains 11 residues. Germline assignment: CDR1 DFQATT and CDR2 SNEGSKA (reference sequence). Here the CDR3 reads CSARDLYGYTF. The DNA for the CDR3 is TGCAGTGCTAGAGATCTCTATGGCTACACCTTC.

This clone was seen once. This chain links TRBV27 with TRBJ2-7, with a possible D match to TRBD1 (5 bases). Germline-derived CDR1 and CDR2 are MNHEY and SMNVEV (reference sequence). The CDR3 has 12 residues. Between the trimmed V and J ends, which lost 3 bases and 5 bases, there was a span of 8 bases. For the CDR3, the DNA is TGTGCCAGCAGTTTCGTAGGGGACGAGCAGTACTTC. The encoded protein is CASSFVGDEQYF.

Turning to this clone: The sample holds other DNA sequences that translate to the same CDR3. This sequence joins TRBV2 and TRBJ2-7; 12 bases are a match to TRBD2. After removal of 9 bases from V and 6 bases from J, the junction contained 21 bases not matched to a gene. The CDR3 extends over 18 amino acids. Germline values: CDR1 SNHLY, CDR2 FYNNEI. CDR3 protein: CASRPGLAGGPRLSEQYF. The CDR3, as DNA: TGTGCCAGTAGACCGGGGCTAGCGGGGGGGCCCAGGTTGAGCGAGCAGTACTTC.

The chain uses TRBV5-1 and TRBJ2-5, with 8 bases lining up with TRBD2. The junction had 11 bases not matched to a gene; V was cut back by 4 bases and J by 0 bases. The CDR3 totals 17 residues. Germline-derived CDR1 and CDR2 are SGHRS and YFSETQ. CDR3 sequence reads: CASSASGLGGDQETQYF. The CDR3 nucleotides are TGCGCCAGCAGCGCTTCGGGACTAGGGGGAGACCAAGAGACCCAGTACTTC.

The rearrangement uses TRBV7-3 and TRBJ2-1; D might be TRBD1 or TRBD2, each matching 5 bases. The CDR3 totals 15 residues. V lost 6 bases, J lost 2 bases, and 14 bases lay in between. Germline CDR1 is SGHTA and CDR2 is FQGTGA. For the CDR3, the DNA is TGTGCCAGCAGGGAAGGGGCGGAGGCCTACAATGAGCAGTTCTTC. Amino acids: CASREGAEAYNEQFF.